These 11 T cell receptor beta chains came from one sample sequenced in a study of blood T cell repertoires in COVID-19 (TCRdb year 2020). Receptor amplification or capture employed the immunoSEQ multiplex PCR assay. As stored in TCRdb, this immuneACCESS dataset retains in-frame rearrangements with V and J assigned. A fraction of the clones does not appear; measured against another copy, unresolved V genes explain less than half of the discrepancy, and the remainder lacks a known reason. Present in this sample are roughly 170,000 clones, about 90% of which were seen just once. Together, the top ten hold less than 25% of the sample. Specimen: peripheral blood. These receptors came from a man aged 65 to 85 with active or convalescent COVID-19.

The CDR3 is CASSPGTSEQTQYF. The CDR3 DNA sequence: TGCGCCAGCAGCCCAGGGACTAGCGAGCAGACCCAGTACTTC. This rearrangement joins TRBV5-1 to TRBJ2-5; 10 bases match TRBD2. The CDR3 covers 14 residues. The ends lost 4 bases at V and 6 bases at J; junction bases unmatched: 6. Germline V gene lookup returns CDR1 SGHRS and CDR2 YFSETQ.

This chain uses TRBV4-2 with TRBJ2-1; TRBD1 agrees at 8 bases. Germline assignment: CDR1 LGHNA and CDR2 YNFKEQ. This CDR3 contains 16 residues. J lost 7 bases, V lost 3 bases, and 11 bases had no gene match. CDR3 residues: CASSHPPGGSWNEQFF. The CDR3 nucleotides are TGTGCCAGCAGCCACCCCCCAGGGGGCTCCTGGAATGAGCAGTTCTTC.

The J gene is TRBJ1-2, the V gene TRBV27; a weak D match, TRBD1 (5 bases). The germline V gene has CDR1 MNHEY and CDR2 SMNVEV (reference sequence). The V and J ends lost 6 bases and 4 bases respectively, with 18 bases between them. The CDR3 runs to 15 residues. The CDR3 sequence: CASRDRQPGVYGYTF. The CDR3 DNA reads TGTGCCAGCAGGGATAGACAGCCTGGGGTCTATGGCTACACCTTC.

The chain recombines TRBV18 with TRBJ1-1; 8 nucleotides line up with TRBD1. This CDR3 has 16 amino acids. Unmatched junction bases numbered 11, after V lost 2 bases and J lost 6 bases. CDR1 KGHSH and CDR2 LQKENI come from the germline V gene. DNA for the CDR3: TGTGCCAGCTCACCAAGGGTTCGAGGACAGGGTCCTGAAGCTTTCTTT. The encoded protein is CASSPRVRGQGPEAFF. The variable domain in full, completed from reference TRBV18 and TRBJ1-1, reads NAGVMQNPRHLVRRRGQEARLRCSPMKGHSHVYWYRQLPEEGLKFMVYLQKENIIDESGMPKERFSAEFPKEGPSILRIQQVVRGDSAAYFCASSPRVRGQGPEAFFGQGTRLTVV.

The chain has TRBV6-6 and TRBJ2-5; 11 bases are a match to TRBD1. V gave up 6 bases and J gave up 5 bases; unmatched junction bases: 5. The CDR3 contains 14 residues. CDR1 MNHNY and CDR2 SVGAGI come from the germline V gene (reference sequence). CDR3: CASSRTGGEETQYF. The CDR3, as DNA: TGTGCCAGCAGCCGGACAGGGGGCGAGGAGACCCAGTACTTC.

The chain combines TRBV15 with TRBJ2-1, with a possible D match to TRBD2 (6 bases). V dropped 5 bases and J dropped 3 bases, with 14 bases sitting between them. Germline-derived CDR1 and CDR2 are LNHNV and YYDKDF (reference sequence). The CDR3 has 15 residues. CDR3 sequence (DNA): TGTGCCACCAGCGTCGGGACTGGAGTCTACAATGAGCAGTTCTTC. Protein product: CATSVGTGVYNEQFF.

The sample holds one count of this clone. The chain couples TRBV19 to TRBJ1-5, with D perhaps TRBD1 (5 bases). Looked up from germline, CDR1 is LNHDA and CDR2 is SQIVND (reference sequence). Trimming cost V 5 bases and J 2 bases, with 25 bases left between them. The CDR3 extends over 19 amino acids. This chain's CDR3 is CASSHRGTPGWGGNQPQHF. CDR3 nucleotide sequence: TGTGCCAGTAGTCACCGGGGGACTCCGGGGTGGGGTGGCAATCAGCCCCAGCATTTT. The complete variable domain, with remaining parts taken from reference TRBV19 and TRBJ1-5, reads DGGITQSPKYLFRKEGQNVTLSCEQNLNHDAMYWYRQDPGQGLRLIYYSQIVNDFQKGDIAEGYSVSREKKESFPLTVTSAQKNPTAFYLCASSHRGTPGWGGNQPQHFGDGTRLSIL.

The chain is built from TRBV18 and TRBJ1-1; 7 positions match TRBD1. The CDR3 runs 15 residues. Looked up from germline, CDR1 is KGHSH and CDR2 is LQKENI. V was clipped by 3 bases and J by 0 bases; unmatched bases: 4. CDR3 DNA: TGTGCCAGCTCACCTTCCACAGGGGTGAACACTGAAGCTTTCTTT. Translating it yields CASSPSTGVNTEAFF.

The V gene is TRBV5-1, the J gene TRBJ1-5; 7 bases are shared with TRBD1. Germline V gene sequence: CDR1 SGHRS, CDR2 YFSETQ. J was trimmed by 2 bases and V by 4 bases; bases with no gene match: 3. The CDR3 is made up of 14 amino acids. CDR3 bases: TGCGCCAGCAGCCCCGGGACAGGCAATCAGCCCCAGCATTTT. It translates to CASSPGTGNQPQHF.

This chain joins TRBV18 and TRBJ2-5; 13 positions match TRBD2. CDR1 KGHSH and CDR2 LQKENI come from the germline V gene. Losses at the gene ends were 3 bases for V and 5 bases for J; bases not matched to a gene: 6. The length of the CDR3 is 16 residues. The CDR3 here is CASSPRTSGSGETQYF. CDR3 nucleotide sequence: TGTGCCAGCTCACCCCGGACTAGCGGGAGTGGTGAGACCCAGTACTTC.

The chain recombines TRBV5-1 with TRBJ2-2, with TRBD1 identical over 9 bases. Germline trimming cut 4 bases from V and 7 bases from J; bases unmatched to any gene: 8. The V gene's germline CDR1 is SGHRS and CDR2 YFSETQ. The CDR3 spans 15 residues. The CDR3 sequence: CASSPRTGADGELFF. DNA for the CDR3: TGCGCCAGCAGCCCCCGGACAGGGGCGGACGGGGAGCTGTTTTTT.